The 9 T cell receptor beta chains below were found in one sample sequenced in a study of identifying expanded T cells in peripheral blood. Repertoires were generated with immunoSEQ multiplex PCR, while TCRdb's copy carries only in-frame clones and drops some. The sample holds around 85,000 clones, around 90% seen once. Material: blood. The origin of the receptors is a person aged 18-70 years in good health.

The rearrangement links TRBV29-1 to TRBJ2-7; the match to TRBD1 covers 12 bases. The CDR3 sequence is 18 residues long. Per germline, CDR1 SQVTM and CDR2 ANQGSEA. The V and J ends lost 7 bases and 5 bases, in that order; junction bases with no gene match: 21. CDR3 region: CSAASPRPGTGGLHEQYF. In DNA form, the CDR3 reads TGCAGCGCAGCCTCACCACGGCCCGGGACAGGGGGCTTGCACGAGCAGTACTTC.

CDR3 protein: CASSSPSYEQYF. The CDR3 nucleotides are TGTGCCAGCAGCTCCCCCTCGTACGAGCAGTACTTC. The J gene is TRBJ2-7, the V gene TRBV7-9, with D uncertain. The V end lost 4 bases, the J end lost 4 bases, and 8 bases lay between the germline ends. Germline V lookup: CDR1 SEHNR, CDR2 FQNEAQ (reference sequence). This CDR3 is built from 12 residues.

The chain couples TRBV18 to TRBJ2-5; the D is unclear. Trimming left V 2 bases short and J 1 base short, with 5 bases between. The germline V gene has CDR1 KGHSH and CDR2 LQKENI. This CDR3 contains 13 residues. The CDR3 DNA sequence: TGTGCCAGCTCACCAGTCGTCCAAGAGACCCAGTACTTC. This encodes CASSPVVQETQYF.

The chain is built from TRBV4-1 and TRBJ1-2, with D hard to call. The V and J ends lost 4 bases and 8 bases respectively, with 20 bases between them. The CDR3 has 15 amino acids. Germline-derived CDR1 and CDR2 are MGHRA and YSYEKL. The DNA for the CDR3 is TGCGCCAGCAGCCCAGTACCGGGTAAACTACGGGGCTACACCTTC. This encodes CASSPVPGKLRGYTF.

The chain has TRBV4-1 and TRBJ2-1; D is unclear. Germline values: CDR1 MGHRA, CDR2 YSYEKL. V was trimmed by 4 bases and J by 9 bases, leaving 13 bases between them. This CDR3 is 13 amino acids long. The CDR3 spells CASSLGLGTEQFF. CDR3 sequence (DNA): TGCGCCAGCAGCCTAGGATTGGGAACTGAGCAGTTCTTC.

The chain has TRBV4-2 and TRBJ2-2, with D unclear. CDR3 length: 15 residues. CDR1 LGHNA and CDR2 YNFKEQ come from the germline V gene. Trimming removed 5 bases at V and 2 bases at J, with 12 bases between. CDR3 residues: CASSFRQYNTGELFF. CDR3 DNA: TGTGCCAGCAGCTTCCGACAATACAACACCGGGGAGCTGTTTTTT.

The CDR3 DNA reads as TGTGCCAGTAGTATCGGCTCGGCTCTCGGAAACACCATATATTTT. Translating gives CASSIGSALGNTIYF. The chain links TRBV19 to TRBJ1-3; D is unclear. Germline CDR1 LNHDA, CDR2 SQIVND (reference sequence). Trimming took 3 bases from V and 4 from J, leaving 13 bases between them. The CDR3 has 15 amino acids.

The chain carries TRBV6-7 and TRBJ2-1; D remains ambiguous. TRBV6-7 belongs to the ORF category, with a function that is uncertain. V was trimmed by 6 bases and J by 0 bases, leaving 9 bases between them. The CDR3 extends over 14 amino acids. In DNA form, the CDR3 reads TGTGCCAGCAGCCATCTGAGCTCCTACAATGAGCAGTTCTTC. It encodes CASSHLSSYNEQFF.

This chain joins TRBV29-1 and TRBJ1-2; no reliable D call. The CDR3 runs 16 residues. V was trimmed by 4 bases and J by 0 bases, leaving 18 bases between them. The germline V gene encodes CDR1 SQVTM and CDR2 ANQGSEA. CDR3 residues: CSVGLVGLRANYGYTF. CDR3 DNA sequence: TGCAGCGTTGGTTTGGTAGGGCTGAGGGCTAACTATGGCTACACCTTC.